This T cell receptor beta chain was observed in a study of patients and donors after allogeneic stem cell transplantation. Germline-derived CDR1 and CDR2 are LGHDT and YNNKEL (reference sequence). J was trimmed by 13 bases and V by 4 bases; bases with no gene match: 7. CDR3 length: 12 residues. TCRdb re-called the RT-PCR reads through MiXCR, storing one row per CDR3 protein. In the table there are about 960,000 distinct CDR3 sequences, about a sixth of which are singletons. This chain links TRBV3-1 with TRBJ1-1; 9 bases map to TRBD1. The receptor's source is a human donor who was either an allogeneic HSCT recipient or a stem cell or donor lymphocyte infusion donor (not recorded which). It is not recorded whose cells these are; they may come from a transplant donor. The sequencing input was blood, either unsorted or a sorted T cell fraction (not recorded which). The chain's CDR3 is CASSPGQGVLFF. The CDR3 DNA follows: TGTGCCAGCAGCCCGGGACAGGGAGTGCTTTTCTTT. Based on the CDR3 plus reference TRBV3-1 and TRBJ1-1, the full variable domain is DTAVSQTPKYLVTQMGNDKSIKCEQNLGHDTMYWYKQDSKKFLKIMFSYNNKELIINETVPNRFSPKSPDKAHLNLHINSLELGDSAVYFCASSPGQGVLFFGQGTRLTVV.